This T cell receptor beta chain comes out of a study of T-cell reconstitution after alpha-beta-depleted transplantation in children. Construction of the TCRbeta library involved unique molecular identifiers. TCRdb used MiXCR to reprocess the PCR reads, holding one entry per CDR3 protein. The sample shows about 900,000 distinct CDR3 sequences, about 30% of them seen only once. CDR3 length: 19 residues. Per germline, CDR1 PRHDT and CDR2 FYEKMQ (reference sequence). V lost 2 bases and J lost 6, with 26 bases in between. A note on this clonotype: Its target is not known.

Findings and caveats of the study: Reportedly, roughly two months post-transplant, alpha-beta T cells arose from several hundred expanded graft clones. At day 60, the high TCRbeta diversity found in some patients originated from recipient T cells and thymic progenitors that had survived. A year had passed since transplant, and T-cell counts and diversity by then came mostly from newly produced T cells.

Sequenced material: PBMCs, mostly from graft donor cells, taken 360 days after TCRalphabeta/CD19-depleted stem cell transplant. The rearrangement uses TRBV13 and TRBJ2-1; D is ambiguous. The origin of this receptor is a boy in the first two years of life who had a stem cell transplant for SCID, so the T cells may come from the graft donor. The CDR3 sequence: CASSLSSWSAAPISNEQFF. Written as DNA, the CDR3 is TGTGCCAGCAGCTTATCGTCGTGGTCCGCGGCTCCCATTTCCAATGAGCAGTTCTTC.